This TCR beta chain was captured by sequencing in a study of tumor and adjacent non-tumor tissue in lung cancer. A modified ARM-PCR protocol with three rounds of nested PCR amplified TCRbeta. A single record per CDR3 protein comes from TCRdb applying MiXCR to the multiplex PCR reads. The sample records some 84,000 distinct CDR3 sequences, more than 60% being singletons. To note about this clonotype: A clone one base away is much larger, so this may be a read error.

No cell sorting was done before RNA was extracted from the tissue. The CDR3 runs to 18 residues. V was trimmed by 4 bases and J by 9 bases, leaving 28 bases between them. Germline lookup yields CDR1 SEHNR and CDR2 FQNEAQ (reference sequence). This receptor was obtained from a man between 65 and 79 years old with non-small cell lung cancer. The chain employs TRBV7-9 and TRBJ2-1, with D possibly TRBD2 on 6 matching bases. The sequenced sample consisted of lung tumor tissue. The CDR3 loop is CASSSFLSGTQNGVEQFF. As DNA, the CDR3 is TGTGCCAGCAGCTCCTTCCTCTCCGGGACTCAAAACGGAGTTGAGCAGTTCTTC. Drawing the rest from reference TRBV7-9 and TRBJ2-1, the complete variable domain is DTGVSQNPRHKITKRGQNVTFRCDPISEHNRLYWYRQTLGQGPEFLTYFQNEAQLEKSRLLSDRFSAERPKGSFSTLEIQRTEQGDSAMYLCASSSFLSGTQNGVEQFFGPGTRLTVL.